These T cell receptor beta chains were read from a single sample in a study of graft-versus-host responses after intestinal transplantation. These TCRs' antigens remain unknown. TCRdb keeps only in-frame clones here, not all; method: immunoSEQ multiplex PCR. In the table there are around 97,000 clones, 90% to 95% of which are singletons. This specimen was unstimulated CD4+ T cells sorted from spleen or lymph node cells, taken before transplant. The receptors shown here come from a human donor who was the organ donor for an intestinal transplant. CDR3s include the opening cysteine and the closing phenylalanine or tryptophan. D genes are given only for firm matches. Clone size appears in some rows only: once, few, many, or a class for an expanded clone.

size | length | J | D | V | DNA | CDR3
once | 16 | TRBJ2-1 | TRBD2 | TRBV7-9 | TGTGCCAGCAGATACCTCGGGACTAGCATGCTCGGTGAGCAGTTCTTC | CASRYLGTSMLGEQFF
- | 14 | TRBJ2-1 | TRBD1 | TRBV5-1 | TGCGCCAGCAGCCCTTGGACAGGGGACAATGAGCAGTTCTTC | CASSPWTGDNEQFF
- | 16 | TRBJ2-3 | TRBD2 | TRBV19 | TGTGCCAGTAGTATAGAAGCGGGGGGGGGCACAGATACGCAGTATTTT | CASSIEAGGGTDTQYF
- | 15 | TRBJ1-1 | - | TRBV18 | TGTGCCAGCTCGCTTGGGGGGACCCTGAACACTGAAGCTTTCTTT | CASSLGGTLNTEAFF
- | 13 | TRBJ2-3 | - | TRBV7-2 | TGTGCCAGCAGCTTTAGGCGGACAGATACGCAGTATTTT | CASSFRRTDTQYF
- | 14 | TRBJ2-5 | TRBD1 | TRBV5-1 | TGCGCCAGCAGCGCAACAGGGGTCCAAGAGACCCAGTACTTC | CASSATGVQETQYF
- | 12 | TRBJ2-1 | - | TRBV29-1 | TGCAGCGCTAACCTGGTCTTGTATGAGCAGTTCTTC | CSANLVLYEQFF
- | 14 | TRBJ2-5 | TRBD1 | TRBV14 | TGTGCCAGCAGCCAAGGACAGGGGGCGTCGGCCCAGTACTTC | CASSQGQGASAQYF
- | 16 | TRBJ1-6 | TRBD1 | TRBV7-9 | TGTGCCAGCAGCTTGCGTACCGGGACAGGGGATTCACCCCTCCACTTT | CASSLRTGTGDSPLHF
- | 18 | TRBJ1-5 | - | TRBV4-1 | TGCGCCAGCAGCCAAAGATTCAAGCAACAGGGAAGCAATCAGCCCCAGCATTTT | CASSQRFKQQGSNQPQHF
- | 15 | TRBJ1-6 | TRBD1 | TRBV18 | TGTGCCAGCTCACCTTACGGGACAGGGGATTCACCCCTCCACTTT | CASSPYGTGDSPLHF
- | 14 | TRBJ2-5 | - | TRBV9 | TGTGCCAGCAGCCCAAGACTGTTCCAAGAGACCCAGTACTTC | CASSPRLFQETQYF
few | 15 | TRBJ2-7 | - | TRBV5-4 | TGTGCCAGCAGCTCCGGGACAAGAAGCTCCTACGAGCAGTACTTC | CASSSGTRSSYEQYF
- | 17 | TRBJ1-6 | - | TRBV4-3 | TGCGCCAGCAGCCGAATGGGGGGGGGCGGCGTCGGATCACCCCTCCACTTT | CASSRMGGGGVGSPLHF
- | 17 | TRBJ2-1 | TRBD2 | TRBV7-2 | TGTGCCAGCAGCTGGGGACTAGCGGGGGATTCCTACAATGAGCAGTTCTTC | CASSWGLAGDSYNEQFF
- | 16 | TRBJ1-1 | - | TRBV7-3 | TGTGCCAGCAGCTTAATTGGCGGGGGACCGAACACTGAAGCTTTCTTT | CASSLIGGGPNTEAFF
once | 13 | TRBJ1-2 | - | TRBV5-5 | TGTGCCAGCAGCTTGGACGGGAACTATGGCTACACCTTC | CASSLDGNYGYTF
- | 11 | TRBJ1-1 | TRBD1 | TRBV7-2 | TGTGCCAGCAGCCCACAGGGGCGAGGCTTCTTT | CASSPQGRGFF
few | 14 | TRBJ1-2 | - | TRBV19 | TGTGCCAGTAGTGCACAAACACAGGGCTATGGCTACACCTTC | CASSAQTQGYGYTF
- | 14 | TRBJ2-2 | - | TRBV9 | TGTGCCAGCAGCGTAGGGGCTAGCTCCGGGGAGCTGTTTTTT | CASSVGASSGELFF
- | 16 | TRBJ2-3 | TRBD2 | TRBV4-1 | TGCGCCAGCAGCCATCCGGGGACTAGCGGGCCAGATACGCAGTATTTT | CASSHPGTSGPDTQYF
- | 15 | TRBJ1-3 | TRBD1 | TRBV6-1 | TGTGCCAGCACAGGGGACAGAGTCTCTGGAAACACCATATATTTT | CASTGDRVSGNTIYF
- | 15 | TRBJ1-2 | TRBD1 | TRBV7-6 | TGTGCCAGCAGCTTAAAGCCAGGGGGCGGAAATGGCTACACCTTC | CASSLKPGGGNGYTF
- | 17 | TRBJ1-5 | TRBD1 | TRBV2 | TGTGCCAGCAGGGGGGGGGAAGGGACAGGGTTAAATCAGCCCCAGCATTTT | CASRGGEGTGLNQPQHF
- | 16 | TRBJ2-4 | TRBD2 | TRBV10-3 | TGTGCCATCAGTGATCCCGGGACTAGCGGTGGAAACATTCAGTACTTC | CAISDPGTSGGNIQYF
- | 15 | TRBJ2-7 | TRBD1 | TRBV11-2 | TGTGCCAGCAGCTTAGCCCCAGGGGGCCAGTACGAGCAGTACTTC | CASSLAPGGQYEQYF
- | 16 | TRBJ1-6 | TRBD1 | TRBV27 | TGTGCCAGCAGTTTACTACAGGGGGCGGGTAATTCACCCCTCCACTTT | CASSLLQGAGNSPLHF
once | 14 | TRBJ2-5 | TRBD2 | TRBV4-2 | TGTGCCAGCAGCCAAGACTACGGGGGGGAGACCCAGTACTTC | CASSQDYGGETQYF
- | 17 | TRBJ1-5 | TRBD1 | TRBV7-8 | TGTGCCAGCAGCTGGCAACCGGGACAGTATAGCAATCAGCCCCAGCATTTT | CASSWQPGQYSNQPQHF
- | 16 | TRBJ2-1 | TRBD2 | TRBV19 | TGTGCCAGTAGTATTCTAGCGGGGGGAGAATACAATGAGCAGTTCTTC | CASSILAGGEYNEQFF
- | 13 | TRBJ2-5 | - | TRBV27 | TGTGCCAGCAGTTTATGGAGAGGGGAGACCCAGTACTTC | CASSLWRGETQYF
once | 14 | TRBJ1-4 | - | TRBV27 | TGTGCCAGCTGCTCGCCAGGGACTGGGGAAAAACTGTTTTTT | CASCSPGTGEKLFF
- | 16 | TRBJ2-1 | TRBD2 | TRBV7-6 | TGTGCCAGCAGCTTAATGGGACTAGCGGGGACCAATGAGCAGTTCTTC | CASSLMGLAGTNEQFF
- | 14 | TRBJ2-7 | - | TRBV9 | TGTGCCAGCAGCGTAGCTACAGGGCCCTACGAGCAGTACTTC | CASSVATGPYEQYF
once | 16 | TRBJ2-1 | - | TRBV27 | TGTGCCAGCAGTCCCCGGAGGGCGGGTCGATACAATGAGCAGTTCTTC | CASSPRRAGRYNEQFF
once | 19 | TRBJ2-1 | TRBD2 | TRBV15 | TGTGCCACCAGCGGAAAACTAGCGGGGGGGCCCAAGAAGGTTAATGAGCAGTTCTTC | CATSGKLAGGPKKVNEQFF
- | 14 | TRBJ2-3 | - | TRBV7-9 | TGTGCCAGCAGCTTTGGCGGGAGCACAGATACGCAGTATTTT | CASSFGGSTDTQYF
- | 14 | TRBJ2-5 | - | TRBV7-9 | TGTGCCAGCAGCGGCGCAAGCCGAGCGGAGACCCAGTACTTC | CASSGASRAETQYF
- | 13 | TRBJ2-2 | - | TRBV11-3 | TGTGCCAGCAGTTTTCGTAACACCGGGGAGCTGTTTTTT | CASSFRNTGELFF
- | 14 | TRBJ2-1 | - | TRBV7-3 | TGTGCCAGCAGCTTGGGGGGTCCCTTTAATGAGCAGTTCTTC | CASSLGGPFNEQFF
- | 16 | TRBJ2-3 | - | TRBV28 | TGTGCCAGCACAGACCCAGGAGGGGCGAGCACAGATACGCAGTATTTT | CASTDPGGASTDTQYF